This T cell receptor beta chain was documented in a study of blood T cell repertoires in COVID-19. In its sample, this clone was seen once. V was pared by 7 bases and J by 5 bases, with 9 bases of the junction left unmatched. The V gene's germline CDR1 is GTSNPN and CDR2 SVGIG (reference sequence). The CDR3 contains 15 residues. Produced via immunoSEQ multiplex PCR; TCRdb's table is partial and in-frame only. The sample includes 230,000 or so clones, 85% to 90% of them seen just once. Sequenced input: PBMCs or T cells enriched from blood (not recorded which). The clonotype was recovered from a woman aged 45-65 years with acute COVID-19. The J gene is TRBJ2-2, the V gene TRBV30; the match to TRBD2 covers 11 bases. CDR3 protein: CALLAGGRGTGELFF. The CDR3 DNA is TGTGCCTTATTAGCGGGAGGGCGGGGGACCGGGGAGCTGTTTTTT.